This T cell receptor beta chain emerged from a study of blood T cells in healthy people across ages. Findings and caveats of the study: Higher naive T cell percentage went strongly together with higher TCR beta diversity. It was the long-lived donors that had more naive CD4+ cells and higher diversity than aged donors.

The CDR3 runs to 13 residues. CDR1 and CDR2 from the germline V gene are SGHDT and YYEEEE. V lost 2 bases to trimming and J lost 1 base, with 6 bases between them. This clonotype was seen a few times. What it binds is not known. It was with a sample-barcoded 5' primer and a J-beta primer mix that a second PCR of about 6 to 11 cycles was run. TCRdb analysed the 5' RACE reads with MiXCR anew, one entry per CDR3 protein. The sample has some 850,000 distinct CDR3 sequences, roughly 26% seen once. These data also formed part of another study, on T cells of mothers and their children. From that study: The people who donated were three healthy Caucasian mothers and their six children.

V gene TRBV5-6 combines with J gene TRBJ2-5; D unclear. The sequencing sample was made of blood. The sequence was obtained from a boy aged 5 to 17 in good health. CDR3: CASSFLFQETQYF. The DNA of the CDR3 is TGTGCCAGCAGCTTCCTGTTCCAAGAGACCCAGTACTTC. Combining the CDR3 with reference TRBV5-6 and TRBJ2-5 gives the whole variable domain DAGVTQSPTHLIKTRGQQVTLRCSPKSGHDTVSWYQQALGQGPQFIFQYYEEEERQRGNFPDRFSGHQFPNYSSELNVNALLLGDSALYLCASSFLFQETQYFGPGTRLLVL.